The clone carrying this TCR beta chain was recorded a few times. Its antigen is still unknown. TCRdb redid the calling of the 5' RACE reads with MiXCR, one entry per CDR3 protein. Of about 300,000 distinct CDR3 sequences listed, around 6.8% are singletons. The sample belongs to a study of T cells after yellow fever vaccination. Overall study results and limits: A minor fraction of clonotypes spanned both CD4 and CD8 compartments.

The junction had 3 bases not matched to a gene; V was cut back by 1 base and J by 12 bases. The CDR3 contains 11 residues. Germline CDR1 is GTSNPN and CDR2 is SVGIG (reference sequence). Sequences were derived from PBMCs, sampled 45 days after the first yellow fever vaccination. This receptor was taken from a man between 18 and 29 years old who received the YFV17D yellow fever vaccine. The rearrangement joins TRBV30 to TRBJ2-1, with TRBD2 identical over 7 bases. CDR3 loop: CAWSGSGGQFF. CDR3 nucleotide sequence: TGTGCCTGGAGTGGATCGGGAGGGCAGTTCTTC.